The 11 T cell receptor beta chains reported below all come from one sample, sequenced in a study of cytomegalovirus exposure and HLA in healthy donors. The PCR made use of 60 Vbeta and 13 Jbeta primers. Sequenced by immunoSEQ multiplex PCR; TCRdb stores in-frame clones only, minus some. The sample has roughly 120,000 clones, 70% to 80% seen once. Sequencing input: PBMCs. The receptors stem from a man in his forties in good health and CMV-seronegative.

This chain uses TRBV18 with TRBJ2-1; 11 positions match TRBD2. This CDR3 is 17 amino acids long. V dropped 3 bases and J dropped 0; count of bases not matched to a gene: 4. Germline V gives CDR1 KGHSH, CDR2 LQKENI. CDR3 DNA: TGTGCCAGCTCACCGAGACTAGCGGGGAGCTCCTACAATGAGCAGTTCTTC. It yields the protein CASSPRLAGSSYNEQFF. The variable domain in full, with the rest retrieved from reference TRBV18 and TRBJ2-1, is NAGVMQNPRHLVRRRGQEARLRCSPMKGHSHVYWYRQLPEEGLKFMVYLQKENIIDESGMPKERFSAEFPKEGPSILRIQQVVRGDSAAYFCASSPRLAGSSYNEQFFGPGTRLTVL.

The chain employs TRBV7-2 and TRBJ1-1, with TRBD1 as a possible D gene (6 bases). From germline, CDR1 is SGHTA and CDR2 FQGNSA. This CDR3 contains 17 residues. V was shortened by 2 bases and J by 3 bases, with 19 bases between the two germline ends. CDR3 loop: CASSLRVGTGGDTEAFF. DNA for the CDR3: TGTGCCAGCAGCTTAAGGGTTGGGACGGGGGGCGACACTGAAGCTTTCTTT.

The CDR3 region has the DNA TGTGCCTGGAGTGCGACAGGGGGCATTATTAACTATGGCTACACCTTC. It specifies CAWSATGGIINYGYTF. The rearrangement joins TRBV30 to TRBJ1-2; 10 bases are shared with TRBD1. Germline CDR1 is GTSNPN and CDR2 is SVGIG (reference sequence). The CDR3 sequence is 16 residues long. V dropped 1 base and J dropped 1; count of bases not matched to a gene: 6.

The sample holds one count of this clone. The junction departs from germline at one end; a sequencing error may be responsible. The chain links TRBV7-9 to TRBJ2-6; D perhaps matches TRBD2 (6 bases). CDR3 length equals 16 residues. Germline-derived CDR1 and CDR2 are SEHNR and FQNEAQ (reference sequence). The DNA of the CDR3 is TGTGCCAGCGGAGGGACCGTGGCCCCTGGGGCCAACGGCCTGACTTTC. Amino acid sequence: CASGGTVAPGANGLTF.

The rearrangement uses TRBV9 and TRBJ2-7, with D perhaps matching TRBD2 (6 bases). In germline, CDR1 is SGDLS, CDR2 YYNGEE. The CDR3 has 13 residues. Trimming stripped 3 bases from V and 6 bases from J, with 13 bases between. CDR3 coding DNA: TGTGCCAGCAGCGACAGGTCCGGGGGCGAGCAGTACTTC. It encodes CASSDRSGGEQYF.

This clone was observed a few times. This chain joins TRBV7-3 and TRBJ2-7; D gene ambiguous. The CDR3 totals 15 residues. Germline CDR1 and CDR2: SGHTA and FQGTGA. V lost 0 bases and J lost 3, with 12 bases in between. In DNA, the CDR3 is TGTGCCAGCAGCTTAACAAGTCCCAGACACTACGAGCAGTACTTC. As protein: CASSLTSPRHYEQYF.

The CDR3 here is CASSRGLSLSTDTQYF. CDR3 sequence (DNA): TGTGCCAGCAGCCGCGGACTGTCGCTTAGCACAGATACGCAGTATTTT. This chain links TRBV5-8 with TRBJ2-3, with D possibly TRBD2 on 5 matching bases. The CDR3 runs 16 residues. Trimming shortened V by 4 bases and J by 0 bases, and 15 bases separated the two germline ends. The V gene's germline CDR1 is SGHTS and CDR2 YDEGEE.

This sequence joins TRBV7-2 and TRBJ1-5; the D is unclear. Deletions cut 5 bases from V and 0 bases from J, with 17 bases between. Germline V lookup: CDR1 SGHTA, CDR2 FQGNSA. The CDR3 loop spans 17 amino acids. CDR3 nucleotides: TGTGCCAGCAGCGAAACAGCCTTTACTTATAGCAATCAGCCCCAGCATTTT. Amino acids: CASSETAFTYSNQPQHF.

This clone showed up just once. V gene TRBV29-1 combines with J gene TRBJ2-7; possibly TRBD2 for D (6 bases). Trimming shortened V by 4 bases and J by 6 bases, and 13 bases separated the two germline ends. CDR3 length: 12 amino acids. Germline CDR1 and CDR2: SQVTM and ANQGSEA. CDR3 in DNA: TGCAGCGTTGTATTCCCGCGGGGCGAGCAGTACTTC. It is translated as CSVVFPRGEQYF.

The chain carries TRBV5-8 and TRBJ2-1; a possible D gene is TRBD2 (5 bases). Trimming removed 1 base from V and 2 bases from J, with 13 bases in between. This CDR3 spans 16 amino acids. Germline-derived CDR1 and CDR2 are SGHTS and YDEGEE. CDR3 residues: CASSLPGKFPYNEQFF. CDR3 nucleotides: TGTGCCAGCAGCTTGCCGGGGAAGTTTCCCTACAATGAGCAGTTCTTC.

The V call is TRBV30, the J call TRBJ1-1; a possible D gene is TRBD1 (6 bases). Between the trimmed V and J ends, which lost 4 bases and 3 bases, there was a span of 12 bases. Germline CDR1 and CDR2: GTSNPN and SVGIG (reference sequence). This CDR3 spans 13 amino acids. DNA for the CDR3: TGTGCCTGGAACTCGGGACACTACACTGAAGCTTTCTTT. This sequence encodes CAWNSGHYTEAFF.